This section outlines one T cell receptor (beta chain) sequence together with its context. Its antigen is as yet unknown. The CDR3 runs to 13 residues. The germline CDR1 and CDR2 sequences are SGHNT and YYREEE (reference sequence). V was trimmed by 0 bases and J by 6 bases, leaving 10 bases between them. Researchers ran the PCR with 60 Vbeta and 13 Jbeta primers. The assay was immunoSEQ multiplex PCR, and TCRdb's table has in-frame clones only and misses some. The table has more than 150,000 clones, around 84% seen once; the top ten hold less than 2.5%. The data belong to a study of cytomegalovirus exposure and HLA in healthy donors. Study observations and caveats: The authors confirmed in vitro that a few CMV-associated chains were specific for CMV antigens. Cytomegalovirus-associated status was assigned to more than 150 TCR beta chains. Many donors shared some public TCRs, even though most TCR sequences were rare.

What was sequenced was PBMCs. The chain combines TRBV5-4 with TRBJ2-7; D is possibly TRBD2 (6 bases). This receptor was taken from a woman under 30 in good health and CMV-seronegative. The CDR3 DNA sequence: TGTGCCAGCAGCTTGGGCGGGATGTCCGAGCAGTACTTC. Translating gives CASSLGGMSEQYF.